What follows is one TCR beta chain and its context. Its antigen is currently unknown. Generated by immunoSEQ multiplex PCR, the TCRdb table keeps only in-frame clones and is missing some. The sample has about 60,000 clones, 80% to 95% seen once. These data belong to a study of Tregs in tolerant kidney transplant recipients. Findings and caveats of the study: Few patients were studied, so findings need validation in larger groups.

Trimming cost V 6 bases and J 9 bases, with 15 bases left between them. Germline V gene lookup returns CDR1 MGHRA and CDR2 YSYEKL. The CDR3 sequence is 13 residues long. This sample comprised CD8+ T cells from blood, obtained before the transplant. The rearrangement uses TRBV4-1 and TRBJ2-1; the D gene is possibly TRBD2 (5 bases). The TCR comes from a human donor who received a combined kidney and bone marrow transplant. CDR3: CASSSLESIEQFF. DNA for the CDR3: TGCGCCAGCAGTTCACTAGAGAGTATTGAGCAGTTCTTC.